These T cell receptor beta chains were read from a single sample in a study of control samples from healthy donors and cancer patients. The repertoire was sequenced with immunoSEQ multiplex PCR; TCRdb's copy has only in-frame clones and lacks some. The table has tens of thousands of clones, roughly 90% seen once; the top ten hold around 5.5%. Sequences were obtained from PBMCs. Receptor source: a man aged 55 to 70 with colorectal cancer. CDR3s include the opening cysteine and the closing phenylalanine or tryptophan. A D gene is named only where the DNA matches it firmly. Rows give clone size only sometimes, using once, few, many, or a class for an expanded clone.

cdr3_length clone_size d_call j_call v_call cdr3_nt cdr3_aa
17 NA TRBD2 TRBJ2-3 TRBV7-3 TGTGCCAGCAGCCCCCGGGCGGGGGTGGGTAACACAGATACGCAGTATTTT CASSPRAGVGNTDTQYF
18 NA TRBD2 TRBJ2-3 TRBV3-1/TRBV3-2 TGTGCCAGCAGCCGGATGAAGTGGAGCGGGGGGCCTCCAGATACGCAGTATTTT CASSRMKWSGGPPDTQYF
16 NA TRBD2 TRBJ2-1 TRBV7-6 TGTGCCAGCGGTGACCCCTGGCGGGTCGCGGGGGATGAGCAGTTCTTC CASGDPWRVAGDEQFF
16 NA NA TRBJ1-5 TRBV6-6 TGTGCCAGCAGCCCCGGGTATTCTGGGTCAAAACAGCCCCAGCATTTT CASSPGYSGSKQPQHF
16 NA TRBD1 TRBJ1-1 TRBV25-1 TGTGCCAGCCCGCGACAGGGGGGGAGCATGAACACTGAAGCTTTCTTT CASPRQGGSMNTEAFF
12 NA NA TRBJ2-3 TRBV29-1 TGCAGCCACGTGGGGAAAACAGATACGCAGTATTTT CSHVGKTDTQYF
17 NA TRBD1 TRBJ1-2 TRBV6-1 TGTGCCAGCAGTGAAGTGTATGTAGGACAGGGGCCCTATGGCTACACCTTC CASSEVYVGQGPYGYTF
14 NA TRBD1 TRBJ2-3 TRBV9 TGTGCCAGCAGCCGACAGGGTAACACAGATACGCAGTATTTT CASSRQGNTDTQYF
15 once TRBD2 TRBJ2-3 TRBV7-9 TGTGCCAGCAGCCCCGGGACTAGCGGGGGAGATACGCAGTATTTT CASSPGTSGGDTQYF
13 NA NA TRBJ1-2 TRBV12-3/TRBV12-4 TGTGCCAGCAGCCCACAGGGAAGTGGTGGCTACACCTTC CASSPQGSGGYTF
15 NA NA TRBJ1-3 TRBV7-9 TGTGCCAGCAGCCCAGGCGAAGGGGGAGGAAACACCATATATTTT CASSPGEGGGNTIYF
12 once TRBD1 TRBJ1-2 TRBV30 TGTGCCTGGAGTGAAGGGGGCGGTGGCTACACCTTC CAWSEGGGGYTF
15 NA NA TRBJ1-2 TRBV28 TGTGCCAGCAGTCAAGTTGTGGGGGGCGGCTATGGCTACACCTTC CASSQVVGGGYGYTF
15 NA TRBD1 TRBJ2-1 TRBV11-1 TGTGCCAGCAGCCGACGGACAGGCTGGGGGAATGAGCAGTTCTTC CASSRRTGWGNEQFF
15 NA NA TRBJ1-4 TRBV4-2 TGTGCCAGCAGCCCGGGCTCACGGACTAATGAAAAACTGTTTTTT CASSPGSRTNEKLFF
15 NA NA TRBJ2-3 TRBV9 TGTGCCAGCACCAAGGACAGTTCTAGCACAGATACGCAGTATTTT CASTKDSSSTDTQYF
16 NA TRBD2 TRBJ2-5 TRBV4-2 TGTGCCAGCAGCCAAGGACTAGCGGGGGGCCAAGAGACCCAGTACTTC CASSQGLAGGQETQYF
16 NA TRBD2 TRBJ2-2 TRBV24-1 TGTGCCACCAGTGAGGCTAGCGGGGCCTACACCGGGGAGCTGTTTTTT CATSEASGAYTGELFF
15 NA TRBD1 TRBJ1-1 TRBV7-3 TGTGCCAGCAGCCCCGGGACAGGCCAGAACACTGAAGCTTTCTTT CASSPGTGQNTEAFF
14 NA NA TRBJ1-1 TRBV5-5 TGTGCCAGCACCTCTCGGACAGCCAACACTGAAGCTTTCTTT CASTSRTANTEAFF
16 NA NA TRBJ2-7 TRBV27 TGTGCCAGCAGTTTAGCGAGTCGGCCAAAGAGCCACGAGCAGTACTTC CASSLASRPKSHEQYF
18 NA TRBD2 TRBJ2-3 TRBV4-2 TGTGCCAGCAGCCCCACTCAGACTAGCGGGGGGAACACAGATACGCAGTATTTT CASSPTQTSGGNTDTQYF
14 NA NA TRBJ1-2 TRBV10-3 TGTGCCATCAGTCTCTATTCAGGGCGCGATGGCTACACCTTC CAISLYSGRDGYTF
11 NA NA TRBJ2-5 TRBV11-2 TGTGCCAGCGGGGACCAAGGGACCCAGTACTTC CASGDQGTQYF
15 NA TRBD2 TRBJ2-2 TRBV5-1 TGCGCCAGCAGCTTTAGCGGGGAAAACACCGGGGAGCTGTTTTTT CASSFSGENTGELFF
16 NA TRBD2 TRBJ2-1 TRBV3-1/TRBV3-2 TGTGCCAGCAGCCACGGCGGGGGGATCTCCTACAATGAGCAGTTCTTC CASSHGGGISYNEQFF
10 NA NA TRBJ1-2 TRBV6-2/TRBV6-3 TGTGCCAGCAGTGGGTTTGGCTACACCTTC CASSGFGYTF
14 NA TRBD2 TRBJ2-1 TRBV5-1 TGCGCCAGCAGCTTAGGGACTACCTACAATGAGCAGTTCTTC CASSLGTTYNEQFF
13 NA NA TRBJ2-5 TRBV2 TGTGCCAGCACGAGAAACCCTCAAGAGACCCAGTACTTC CASTRNPQETQYF
15 once TRBD1 TRBJ2-7 TRBV5-1 TGCGCCAGCAGCCCCAGGGGACAGGGTAGCAACGAGCAGTACTTC CASSPRGQGSNEQYF
14 NA TRBD1 TRBJ1-5 TRBV5-1 TGCGCCAGCAGCACAGCAGGGGGTAATCAGCCCCAGCATTTT CASSTAGGNQPQHF
14 NA NA TRBJ2-2 TRBV7-9 TGTGCCAGCAGCTTCGAAGGGCGGAGCGGGGAGCTGTTTTTT CASSFEGRSGELFF
12 NA NA TRBJ1-2 TRBV10-3 TGTGCCACGCAGACAGCGGCCTATGGCTACACCTTC CATQTAAYGYTF
19 NA NA TRBJ1-5 TRBV9 TGTGCCAGCAGCGTACAAACTCAGATCAGGGGCCCTAGCAATCAGCCCCAGCATTTT CASSVQTQIRGPSNQPQHF
14 NA TRBD1 TRBJ1-4 TRBV2 TGTGCCAGCAAAGGGGGACAGCGATATGAAAAACTGTTTTTT CASKGGQRYEKLFF
12 NA NA TRBJ1-6 TRBV27 TGTGCCTCACAACACCGGCGTTCACCCCTCCACTTT CASQHRRSPLHF
13 NA NA TRBJ2-1 TRBV30 TGTGCCTGGAGTGGAGACTCGAACAATGAGCAGTTCTTC CAWSGDSNNEQFF
14 few NA TRBJ1-5 TRBV6-6 TGTGCCAGCAGTTACTCCGGGGGTGGTCAGCCCCAGCATTTT CASSYSGGGQPQHF
13 NA NA TRBJ2-5 TRBV30 TGTGCCTGGAGTCCCCCCGGGCAAGAGACCCAGTACTTC CAWSPPGQETQYF
13 NA NA TRBJ1-2 TRBV4-2 TGTGCCAGCAGCCTCATCCCCCCCAGGGACTACACCTTC CASSLIPPRDYTF
13 few NA TRBJ1-3 TRBV12-3/TRBV12-4 TGTGCCAGCAGTTTCGGCCCTGGAAACACCATATATTTT CASSFGPGNTIYF
13 NA NA TRBJ1-2 TRBV15 TGTGCCACCAGCAGGGAGAGACAGTATGGCTACACCTTC CATSRERQYGYTF
18 NA NA TRBJ2-1 TRBV4-3 TGCGCCAGCAGCCAAGATCTCCTACAGGGTATAAGGGACAATGAGCAGTTCTTC CASSQDLLQGIRDNEQFF
11 NA NA TRBJ2-1 TRBV6-2/TRBV6-3 TGTGCCAGCAGTTACGGGGCCCTAGGGTTCTTC CASSYGALGFF
11 NA NA TRBJ2-7 TRBV29-1 TGCAGCGTTGTACGGTCCTACGAGCAGTACTTC CSVVRSYEQYF
16 few NA TRBJ1-5 TRBV7-6 TGTGCCAGCAGCCCGATCCGGGGGGGGCCCAATCAGCCCCAGCATTTT CASSPIRGGPNQPQHF
19 NA NA TRBJ1-4 TRBV23-1 TGCGCCAGCAGTCGACGAATGCCAGGGGAACCGGCAACTAATGAAAAACTGTTTTTT CASSRRMPGEPATNEKLFF
15 NA TRBD1 TRBJ2-2 TRBV5-1 TGCGCCAGCAGCCCGGACAGGGGTTTAGACGGGGAGCTGTTTTTT CASSPDRGLDGELFF
14 NA NA TRBJ1-5 TRBV7-9 TGTGCCAGCAGCTCACGACAGACCGATCAGCCCCAGCATTTT CASSSRQTDQPQHF
13 few NA TRBJ2-2 TRBV6-5 TGTGCCAGCAGTTATCCGGGTACCGGGGAGCTGTTTTTT CASSYPGTGELFF